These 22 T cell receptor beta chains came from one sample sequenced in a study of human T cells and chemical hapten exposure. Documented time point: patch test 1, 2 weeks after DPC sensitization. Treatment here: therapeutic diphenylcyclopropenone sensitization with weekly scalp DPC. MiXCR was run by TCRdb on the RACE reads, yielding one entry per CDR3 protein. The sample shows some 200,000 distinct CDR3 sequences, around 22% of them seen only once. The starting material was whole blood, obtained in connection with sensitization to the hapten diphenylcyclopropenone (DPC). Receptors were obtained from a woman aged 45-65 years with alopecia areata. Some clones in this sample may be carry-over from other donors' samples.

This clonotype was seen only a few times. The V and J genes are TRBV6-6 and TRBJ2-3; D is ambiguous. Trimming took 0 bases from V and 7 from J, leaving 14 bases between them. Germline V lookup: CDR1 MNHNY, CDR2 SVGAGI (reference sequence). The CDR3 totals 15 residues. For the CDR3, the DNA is TGTGCCAGCAGTTACTCAAGTGGGAAAGAATATACGCAGTATTTT. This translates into CASSYSSGKEYTQYF.

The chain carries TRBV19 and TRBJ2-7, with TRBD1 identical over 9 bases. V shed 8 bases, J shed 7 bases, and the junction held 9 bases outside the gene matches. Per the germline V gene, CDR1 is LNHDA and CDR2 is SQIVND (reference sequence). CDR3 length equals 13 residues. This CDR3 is CASAGQGLGEQYF. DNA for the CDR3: TGTGCCAGTGCGGGACAGGGATTGGGGGAGCAGTACTTC.

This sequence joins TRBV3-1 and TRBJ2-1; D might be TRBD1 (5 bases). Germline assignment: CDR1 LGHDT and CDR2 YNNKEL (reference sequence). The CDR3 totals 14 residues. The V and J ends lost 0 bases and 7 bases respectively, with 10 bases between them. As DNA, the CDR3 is TGTGCCAGCAGCCAAGAGCCCAGGGCGAATGAGCAGTTCTTC. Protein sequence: CASSQEPRANEQFF.

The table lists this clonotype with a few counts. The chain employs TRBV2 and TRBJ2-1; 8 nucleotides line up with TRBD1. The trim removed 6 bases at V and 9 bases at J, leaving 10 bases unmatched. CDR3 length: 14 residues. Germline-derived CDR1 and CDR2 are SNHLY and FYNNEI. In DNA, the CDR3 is TGTGCCAGCAGCGTCGACAGGGGAATAACTGAGCAGTTCTTC. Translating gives CASSVDRGITEQFF.

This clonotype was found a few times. The CDR3 spells CASSGGPARVYEQYF. CDR3 coding DNA: TGTGCCAGCAGCGGGGGCCCGGCCAGGGTCTACGAGCAGTACTTC. The V and J genes are TRBV11-2 and TRBJ2-7; D perhaps matches TRBD1 (6 bases). The germline V gene has CDR1 SGHAT and CDR2 FQNNGV. Trimming cost V 5 bases and J 3 bases, with 17 bases left between them. This CDR3 region has 15 residues.

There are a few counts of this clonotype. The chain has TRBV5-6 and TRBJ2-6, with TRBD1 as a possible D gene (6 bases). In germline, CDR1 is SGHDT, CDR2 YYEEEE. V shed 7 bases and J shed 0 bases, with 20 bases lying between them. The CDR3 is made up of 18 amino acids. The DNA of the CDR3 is TGTGCCAGCGCTTCCACGGGACAACTCCCCTCTGGGGCCAACGTCCTGACTTTC. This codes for CASASTGQLPSGANVLTF.

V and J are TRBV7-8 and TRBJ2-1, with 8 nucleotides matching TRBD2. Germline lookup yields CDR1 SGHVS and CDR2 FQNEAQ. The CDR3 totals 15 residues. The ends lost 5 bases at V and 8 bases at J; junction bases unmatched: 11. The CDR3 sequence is CASSTSGREVDEQFF. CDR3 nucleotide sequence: TGTGCCAGCAGCACTAGCGGAAGAGAGGTGGATGAGCAGTTCTTC.

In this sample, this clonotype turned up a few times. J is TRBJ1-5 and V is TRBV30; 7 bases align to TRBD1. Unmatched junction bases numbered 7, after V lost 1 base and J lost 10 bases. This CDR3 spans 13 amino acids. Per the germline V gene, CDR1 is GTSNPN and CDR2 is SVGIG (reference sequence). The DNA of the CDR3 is TGTGCCTGGAGTGGAGATACAGGGGCCCCCCAGCATTTT. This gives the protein CAWSGDTGAPQHF. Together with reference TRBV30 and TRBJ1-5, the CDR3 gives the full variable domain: SQTIHQWPATLVQPVGSPLSLECTVEGTSNPNLYWYRQAAGRGLQLLFYSVGIGQISSEVPQNLSASRPQDRQFILSSKKLLLSDSGFYLCAWSGDTGAPQHFGDGTRLSIL.

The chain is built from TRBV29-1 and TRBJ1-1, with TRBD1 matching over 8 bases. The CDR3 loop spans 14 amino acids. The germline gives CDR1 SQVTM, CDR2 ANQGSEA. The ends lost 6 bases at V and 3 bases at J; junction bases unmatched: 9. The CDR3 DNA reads TGCAGCGTCACATCCTGGACAGGGCACACTGAAGCTTTCTTT. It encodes CSVTSWTGHTEAFF.

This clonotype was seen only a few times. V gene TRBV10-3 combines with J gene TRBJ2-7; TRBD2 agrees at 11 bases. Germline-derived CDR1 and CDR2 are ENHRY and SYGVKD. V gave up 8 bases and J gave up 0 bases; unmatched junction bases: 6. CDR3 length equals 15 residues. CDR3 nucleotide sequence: TGTGCCATCCGGGGGACTAGCGGCCCCTCCTACGAGCAGTACTTC. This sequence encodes CAIRGTSGPSYEQYF.

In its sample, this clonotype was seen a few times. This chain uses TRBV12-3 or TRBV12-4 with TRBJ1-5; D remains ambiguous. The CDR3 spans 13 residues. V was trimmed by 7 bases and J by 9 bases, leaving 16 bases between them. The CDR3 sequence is CASTRTEGMPQHF. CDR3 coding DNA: TGTGCCAGCACCCGGACCGAGGGAATGCCCCAGCATTTT.

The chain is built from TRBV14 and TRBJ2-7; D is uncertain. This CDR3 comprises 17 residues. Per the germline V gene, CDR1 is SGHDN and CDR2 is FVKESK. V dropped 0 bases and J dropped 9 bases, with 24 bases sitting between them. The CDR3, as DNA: TGTGCCAGCAGCCAAGATGGATCGGAGCATTACTACGAGCGGCAGTACTTC. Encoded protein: CASSQDGSEHYYERQYF.

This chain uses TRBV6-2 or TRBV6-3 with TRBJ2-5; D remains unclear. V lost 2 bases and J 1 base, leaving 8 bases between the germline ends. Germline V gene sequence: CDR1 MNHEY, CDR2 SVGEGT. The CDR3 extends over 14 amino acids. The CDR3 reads CASSYGSGQETQYF. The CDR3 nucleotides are TGTGCCAGCAGTTACGGGTCAGGCCAAGAGACCCAGTACTTC.

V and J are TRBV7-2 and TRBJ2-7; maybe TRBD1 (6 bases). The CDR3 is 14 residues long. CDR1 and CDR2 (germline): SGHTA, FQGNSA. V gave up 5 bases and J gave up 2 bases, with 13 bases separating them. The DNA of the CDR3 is TGTGCCAGCAGCCAATCGGGACAAGCCTACGAGCAGTACTTC. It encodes CASSQSGQAYEQYF.

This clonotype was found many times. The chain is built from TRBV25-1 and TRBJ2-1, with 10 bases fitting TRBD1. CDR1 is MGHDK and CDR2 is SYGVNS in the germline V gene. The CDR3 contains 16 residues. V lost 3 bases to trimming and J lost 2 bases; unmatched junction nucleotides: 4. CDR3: CASSDTGQGTYNEQFF. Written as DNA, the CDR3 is TGTGCCAGCAGTGATACGGGACAGGGGACCTACAATGAGCAGTTCTTC.

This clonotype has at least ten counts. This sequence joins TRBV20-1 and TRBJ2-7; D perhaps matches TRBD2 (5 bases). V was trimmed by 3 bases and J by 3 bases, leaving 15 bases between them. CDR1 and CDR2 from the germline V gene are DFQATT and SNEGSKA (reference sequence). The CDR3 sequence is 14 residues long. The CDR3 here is CSASPGSGNYEQYF. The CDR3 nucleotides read TGCAGTGCTAGCCCCGGGTCCGGGAACTACGAGCAGTACTTC.

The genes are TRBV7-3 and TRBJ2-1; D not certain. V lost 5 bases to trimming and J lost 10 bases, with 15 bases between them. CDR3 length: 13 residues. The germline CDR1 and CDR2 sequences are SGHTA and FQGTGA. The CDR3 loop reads CASSISHRREQFF. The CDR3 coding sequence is TGTGCCAGCAGCATCTCCCACCGACGGGAGCAGTTCTTC.

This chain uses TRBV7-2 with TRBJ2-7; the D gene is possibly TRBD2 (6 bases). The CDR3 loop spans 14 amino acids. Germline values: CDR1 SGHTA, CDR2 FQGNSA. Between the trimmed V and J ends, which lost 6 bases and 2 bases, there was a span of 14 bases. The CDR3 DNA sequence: TGTGCCAGCAGGCTTAGCGGAGGCGCCTACGAGCAGTACTTC. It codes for CASRLSGGAYEQYF. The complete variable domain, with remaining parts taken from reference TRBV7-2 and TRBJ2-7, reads GAGVSQSPSNKVTEKGKDVELRCDPISGHTALYWYRQSLGQGLEFLIYFQGNSAPDKSGLPSDRFSAERTGGSVSTLTIQRTQQEDSAVYLCASRLSGGAYEQYFGPGTRLTVT.

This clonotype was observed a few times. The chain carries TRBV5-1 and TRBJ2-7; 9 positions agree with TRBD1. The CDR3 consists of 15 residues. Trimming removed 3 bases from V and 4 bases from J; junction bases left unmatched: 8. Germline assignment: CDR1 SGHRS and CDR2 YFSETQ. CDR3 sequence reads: CASSSDPGQGYEQYF. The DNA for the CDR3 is TGCGCCAGCAGCTCTGACCCGGGACAGGGATACGAGCAGTACTTC.

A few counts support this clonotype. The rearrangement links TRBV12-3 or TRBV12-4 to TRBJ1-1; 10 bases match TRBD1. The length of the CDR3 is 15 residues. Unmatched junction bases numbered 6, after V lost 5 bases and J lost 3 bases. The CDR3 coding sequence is TGTGCCAGCAGTACAGGACAGGGGGGAGACACTGAAGCTTTCTTT. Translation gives CASSTGQGGDTEAFF.

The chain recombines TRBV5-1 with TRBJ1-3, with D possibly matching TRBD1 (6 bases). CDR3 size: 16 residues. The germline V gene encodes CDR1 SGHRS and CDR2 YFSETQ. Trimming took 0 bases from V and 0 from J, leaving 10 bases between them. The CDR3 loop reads CASSLVAGDSGNTIYF. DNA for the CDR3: TGCGCCAGCAGCTTGGTCGCAGGGGACTCTGGAAACACCATATATTTT.

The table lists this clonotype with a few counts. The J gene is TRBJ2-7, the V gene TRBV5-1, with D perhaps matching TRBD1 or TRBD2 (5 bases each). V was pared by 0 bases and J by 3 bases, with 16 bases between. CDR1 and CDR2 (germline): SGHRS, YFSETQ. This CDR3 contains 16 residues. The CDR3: CASSLVGTSGIYEQYF. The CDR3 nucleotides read TGCGCCAGCAGCTTGGTAGGGACCTCCGGCATCTACGAGCAGTACTTC.